This T cell receptor (beta chain) was identified in a study of cytomegalovirus exposure and HLA in healthy donors. The PCR contained 60 Vbeta and 13 Jbeta primers. Using immunoSEQ multiplex PCR, the repertoire was profiled, and TCRdb retains in-frame clones only, with some absent. The sample lists 150,000 to 200,000 clones, about 80% occurring once. CDR1 and CDR2 from the germline V gene are SGHAT and FQNNGV. Trimming stripped 4 bases from V and 4 bases from J, with 16 bases between. The CDR3 is made up of 15 amino acids. The source of this sequence is a woman in her thirties or forties in good health and CMV-seronegative. The genes are TRBV11-2 and TRBJ1-1; TRBD1 might be the D (6 bases). The sequenced sample was PBMCs. CDR3 loop: CASSSLMGAGTEAFF. The CDR3 nucleotides read TGTGCCAGCAGCTCACTGATGGGGGCCGGCACTGAAGCTTTCTTT. Drawing the rest from reference TRBV11-2 and TRBJ1-1, the complete variable domain is EAGVAQSPRYKIIEKRQSVAFWCNPISGHATLYWYQQILGQGPKLLIQFQNNGVVDDSQLPKDRFSAERLKGVDSTLKIQPAKLEDSAVYLCASSSLMGAGTEAFFGQGTRLTVV.